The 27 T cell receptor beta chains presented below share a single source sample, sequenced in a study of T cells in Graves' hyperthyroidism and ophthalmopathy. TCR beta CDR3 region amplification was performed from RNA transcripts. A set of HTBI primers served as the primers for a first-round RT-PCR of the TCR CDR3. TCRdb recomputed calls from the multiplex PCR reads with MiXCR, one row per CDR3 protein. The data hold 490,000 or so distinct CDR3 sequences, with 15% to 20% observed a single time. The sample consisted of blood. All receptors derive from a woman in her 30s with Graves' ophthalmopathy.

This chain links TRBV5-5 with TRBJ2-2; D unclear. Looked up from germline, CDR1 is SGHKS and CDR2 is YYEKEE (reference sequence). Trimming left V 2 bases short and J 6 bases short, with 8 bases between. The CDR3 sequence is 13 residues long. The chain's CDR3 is CASSFLNPGELFF. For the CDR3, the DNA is TGTGCCAGCAGCTTCCTAAACCCCGGGGAGCTGTTTTTT.

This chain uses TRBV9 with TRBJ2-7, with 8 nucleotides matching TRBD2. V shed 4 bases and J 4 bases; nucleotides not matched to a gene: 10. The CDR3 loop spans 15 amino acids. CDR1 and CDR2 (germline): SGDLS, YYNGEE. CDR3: CASSSGGGATYEQYF. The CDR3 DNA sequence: TGTGCCAGCAGCTCGGGGGGGGGGGCGACGTACGAGCAGTACTTC.

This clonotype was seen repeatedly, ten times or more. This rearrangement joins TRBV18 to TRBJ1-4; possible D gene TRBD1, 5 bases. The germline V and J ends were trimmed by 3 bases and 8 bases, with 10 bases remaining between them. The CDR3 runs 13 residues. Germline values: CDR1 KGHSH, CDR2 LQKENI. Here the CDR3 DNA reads TGTGCCAGCTCACCCCGGGACCGAGAAAAACTGTTTTTT. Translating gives CASSPRDREKLFF.

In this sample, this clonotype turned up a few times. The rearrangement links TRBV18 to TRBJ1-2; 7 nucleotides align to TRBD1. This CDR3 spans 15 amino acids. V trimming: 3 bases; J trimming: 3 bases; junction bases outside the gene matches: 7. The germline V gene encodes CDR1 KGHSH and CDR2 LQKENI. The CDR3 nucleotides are TGTGCCAGCTCACCCGGGCCAGGGGGTGACTATGGCTACACCTTC. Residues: CASSPGPGGDYGYTF.

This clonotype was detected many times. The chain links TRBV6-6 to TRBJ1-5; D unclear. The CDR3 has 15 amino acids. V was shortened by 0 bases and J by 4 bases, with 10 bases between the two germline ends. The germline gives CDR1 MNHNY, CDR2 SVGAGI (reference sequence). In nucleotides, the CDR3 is TGTGCCAGCAGTTACTCGAGTAGCAGAAATCAGCCCCAGCATTTT. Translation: CASSYSSSRNQPQHF.

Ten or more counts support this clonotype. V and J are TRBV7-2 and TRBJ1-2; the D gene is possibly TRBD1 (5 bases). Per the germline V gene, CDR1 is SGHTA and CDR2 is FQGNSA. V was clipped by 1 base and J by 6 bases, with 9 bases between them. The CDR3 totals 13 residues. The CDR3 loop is CASSLGQTDGYTF. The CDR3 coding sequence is TGTGCCAGCAGCTTAGGACAGACGGATGGCTACACCTTC.

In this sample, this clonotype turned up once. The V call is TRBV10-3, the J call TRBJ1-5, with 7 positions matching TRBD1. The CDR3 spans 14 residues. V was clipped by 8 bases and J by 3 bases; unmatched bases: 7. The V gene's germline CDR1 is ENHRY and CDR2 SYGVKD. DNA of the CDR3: TGTGCCATCGGCGACAGGGAGATCAATCAGCCCCAGCATTTT. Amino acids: CAIGDREINQPQHF.

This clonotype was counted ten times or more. DNA for the CDR3: TGTGCCAGCAGTGAATTTCCTTTAGAGGAGACCCAGTACTTC. This encodes CASSEFPLEETQYF. The V gene is TRBV25-1, the J gene TRBJ2-5, with D uncertain. V lost 1 base, J lost 5 bases, and 11 bases lay in between. This CDR3 has 14 residues. Germline V gene sequence: CDR1 MGHDK, CDR2 SYGVNS.

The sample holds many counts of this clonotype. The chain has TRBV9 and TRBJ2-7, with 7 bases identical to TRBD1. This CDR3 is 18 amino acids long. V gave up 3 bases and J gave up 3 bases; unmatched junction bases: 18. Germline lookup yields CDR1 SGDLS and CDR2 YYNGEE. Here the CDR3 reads CASSASLRGPDYDYEQYF. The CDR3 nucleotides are TGTGCCAGCAGCGCCTCATTGAGGGGGCCTGACTACGACTACGAGCAGTACTTC. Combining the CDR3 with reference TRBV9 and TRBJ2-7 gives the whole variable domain DSGVTQTPKHLITATGQRVTLRCSPRSGDLSVYWYQQSLDQGLQFLIQYYNGEERAKGNILERFSAQQFPDLHSELNLSSLELGDSALYFCASSASLRGPDYDYEQYFGPGTRLTVT.

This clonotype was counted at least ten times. The CDR3 DNA is TGCAGCGTAAAGACAGGGGGAAACCACGGGCAGTACTTC. As protein: CSVKTGGNHGQYF. The chain combines TRBV29-1 with TRBJ2-7; TRBD1 aligns across 9 bases. CDR1 is SQVTM and CDR2 is ANQGSEA in the germline V gene. J gave up 9 bases and V 6 bases, and 12 bases lay outside the gene matches. The CDR3 runs to 13 residues.

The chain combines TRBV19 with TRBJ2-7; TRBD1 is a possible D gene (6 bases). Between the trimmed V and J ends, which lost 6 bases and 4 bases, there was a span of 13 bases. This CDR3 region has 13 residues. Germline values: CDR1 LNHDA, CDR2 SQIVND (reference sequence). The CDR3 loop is CASSQTTGYEQYF. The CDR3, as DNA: TGTGCCAGTAGCCAAACTACAGGGTACGAGCAGTACTTC.

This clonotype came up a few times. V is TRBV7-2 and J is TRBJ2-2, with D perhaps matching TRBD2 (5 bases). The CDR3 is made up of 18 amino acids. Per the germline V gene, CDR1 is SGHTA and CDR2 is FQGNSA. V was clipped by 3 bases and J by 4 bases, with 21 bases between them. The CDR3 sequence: CASSFRSHSESVTGELFF. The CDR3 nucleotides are TGTGCCAGCAGCTTCCGATCGCATAGCGAGAGCGTCACCGGGGAGCTGTTTTTT. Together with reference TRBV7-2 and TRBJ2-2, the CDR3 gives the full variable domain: GAGVSQSPSNKVTEKGKDVELRCDPISGHTALYWYRQSLGQGLEFLIYFQGNSAPDKSGLPSDRFSAERTGGSVSTLTIQRTQQEDSAVYLCASSFRSHSESVTGELFFGEGSRLTVL.

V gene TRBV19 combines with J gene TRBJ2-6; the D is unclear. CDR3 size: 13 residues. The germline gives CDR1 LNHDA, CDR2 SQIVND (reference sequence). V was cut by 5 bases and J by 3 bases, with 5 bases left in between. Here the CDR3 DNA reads TGTGCCAGTAGTTCCAATGGGGCCAACGTCCTGACTTTC. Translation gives CASSSNGANVLTF.

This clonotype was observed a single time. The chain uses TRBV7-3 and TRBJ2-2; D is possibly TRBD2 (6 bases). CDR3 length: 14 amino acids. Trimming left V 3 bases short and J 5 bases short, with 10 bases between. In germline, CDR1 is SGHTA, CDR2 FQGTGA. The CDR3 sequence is CASSFGSLTGELFF. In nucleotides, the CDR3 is TGTGCCAGCAGCTTCGGGAGTTTAACCGGGGAGCTGTTTTTT.

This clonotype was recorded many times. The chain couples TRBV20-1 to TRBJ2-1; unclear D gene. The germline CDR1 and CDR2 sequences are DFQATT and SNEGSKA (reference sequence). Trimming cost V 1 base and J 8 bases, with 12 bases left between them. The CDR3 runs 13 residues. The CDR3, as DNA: TGCAGTGCTAGAGTTATAGAAAGCGATGAGCAGTTCTTC. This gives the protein CSARVIESDEQFF.

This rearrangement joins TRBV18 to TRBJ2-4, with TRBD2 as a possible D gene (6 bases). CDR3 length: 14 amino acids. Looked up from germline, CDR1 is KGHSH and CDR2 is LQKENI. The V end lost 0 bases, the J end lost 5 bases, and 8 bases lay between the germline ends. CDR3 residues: CASSPPSGENIQYF. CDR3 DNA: TGTGCCAGCTCACCACCGTCGGGGGAAAACATTCAGTACTTC. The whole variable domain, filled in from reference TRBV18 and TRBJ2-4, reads NAGVMQNPRHLVRRRGQEARLRCSPMKGHSHVYWYRQLPEEGLKFMVYLQKENIIDESGMPKERFSAEFPKEGPSILRIQQVVRGDSAAYFCASSPPSGENIQYFGAGTRLSVL.

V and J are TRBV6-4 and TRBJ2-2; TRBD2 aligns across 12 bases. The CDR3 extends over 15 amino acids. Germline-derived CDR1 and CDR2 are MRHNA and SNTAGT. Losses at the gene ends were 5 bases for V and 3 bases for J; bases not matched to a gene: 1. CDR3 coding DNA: TGTGCCAGCAGTCCTAGCGGGAGGGACACCGGGGAGCTGTTTTTT. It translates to CASSPSGRDTGELFF.

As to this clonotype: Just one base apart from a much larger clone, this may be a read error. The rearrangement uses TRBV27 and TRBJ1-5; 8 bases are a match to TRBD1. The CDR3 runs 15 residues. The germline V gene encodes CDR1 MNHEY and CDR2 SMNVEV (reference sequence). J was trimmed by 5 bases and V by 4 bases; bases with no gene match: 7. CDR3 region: CASSWGGTGHQPQHF. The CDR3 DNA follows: TGTGCCAGCAGTTGGGGAGGGACAGGTCATCAGCCCCAGCATTTT.

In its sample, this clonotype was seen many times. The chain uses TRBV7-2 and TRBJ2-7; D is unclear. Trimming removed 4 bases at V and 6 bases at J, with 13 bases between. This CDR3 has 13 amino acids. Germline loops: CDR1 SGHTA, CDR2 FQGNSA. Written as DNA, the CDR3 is TGTGCCAGCAGCTCCTATCCTTCCAGCGAGCAGTACTTC. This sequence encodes CASSSYPSSEQYF.

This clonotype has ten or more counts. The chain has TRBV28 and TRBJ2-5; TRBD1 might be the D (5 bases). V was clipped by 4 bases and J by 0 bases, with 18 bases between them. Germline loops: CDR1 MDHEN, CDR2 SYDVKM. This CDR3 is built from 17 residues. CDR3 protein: CASSSNLRQPYQETQYF. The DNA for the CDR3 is TGTGCCAGCAGTTCTAACCTCCGACAGCCGTACCAAGAGACCCAGTACTTC.

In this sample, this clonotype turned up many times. The CDR3 reads CASSLGIDQPQHF. CDR3 sequence (DNA): TGTGCCAGCAGCTTGGGGATTGATCAGCCCCAGCATTTT. J is TRBJ1-5 and V is TRBV11-2, with D unresolved. CDR1 SGHAT and CDR2 FQNNGV come from the germline V gene. The CDR3 is 13 residues long. Trimming left V 3 bases short and J 5 bases short, with 8 bases between.

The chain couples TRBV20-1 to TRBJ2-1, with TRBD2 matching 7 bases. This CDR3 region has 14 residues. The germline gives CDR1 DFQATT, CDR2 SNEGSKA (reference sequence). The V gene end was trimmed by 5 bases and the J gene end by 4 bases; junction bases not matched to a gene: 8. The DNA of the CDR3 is TGCAGTGCTTCCGACCCTAGCGGTTACAATGAGCAGTTCTTC. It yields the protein CSASDPSGYNEQFF.

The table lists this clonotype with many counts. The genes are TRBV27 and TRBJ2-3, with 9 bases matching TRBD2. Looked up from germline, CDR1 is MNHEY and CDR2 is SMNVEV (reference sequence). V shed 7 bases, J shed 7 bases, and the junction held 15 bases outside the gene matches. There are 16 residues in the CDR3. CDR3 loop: CASIAAGGPLYHTQYF. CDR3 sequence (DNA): TGTGCCAGCATAGCGGCGGGAGGGCCTCTTTATCATACGCAGTATTTT.

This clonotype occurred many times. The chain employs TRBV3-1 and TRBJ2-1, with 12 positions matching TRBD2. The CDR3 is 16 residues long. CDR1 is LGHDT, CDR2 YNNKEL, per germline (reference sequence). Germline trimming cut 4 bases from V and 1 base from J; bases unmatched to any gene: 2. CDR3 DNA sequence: TGTGCCAGCAGCCGACTAGCGGGAGATTCCTACAATGAGCAGTTCTTC. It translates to CASSRLAGDSYNEQFF.

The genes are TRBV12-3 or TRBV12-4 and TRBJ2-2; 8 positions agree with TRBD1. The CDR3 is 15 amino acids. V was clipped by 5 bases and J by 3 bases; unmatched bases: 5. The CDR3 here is CASSNRQGYTGELFF. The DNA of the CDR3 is TGTGCCAGCAGTAACAGACAGGGGTACACCGGGGAGCTGTTTTTT.

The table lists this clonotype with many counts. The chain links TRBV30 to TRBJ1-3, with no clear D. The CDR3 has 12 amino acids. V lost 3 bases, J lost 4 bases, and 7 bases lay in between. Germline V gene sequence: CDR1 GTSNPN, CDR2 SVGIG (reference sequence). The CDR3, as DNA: TGTGCCTGGAGCCGGTACGGAAACACCATATATTTT. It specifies CAWSRYGNTIYF.

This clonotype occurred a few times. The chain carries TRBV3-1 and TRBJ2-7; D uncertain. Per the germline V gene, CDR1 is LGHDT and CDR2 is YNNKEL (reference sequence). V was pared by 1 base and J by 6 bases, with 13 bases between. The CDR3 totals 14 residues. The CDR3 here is CASSQVVTAGEQYF. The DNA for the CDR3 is TGTGCCAGCAGCCAAGTAGTCACAGCAGGCGAGCAGTACTTC.